The 20 T cell receptor beta chains presented below share a single source sample, sequenced in a study of shared clonotypes between healthy human individuals (dated by TCRdb to 2018 to 2021). The library was prepared using the immunoSEQ multiplex PCR assay. What TCRdb holds here is the immuneACCESS table cut down to in-frame rearrangements. Part of the clones is not present; checked against another copy, under half of the missing clones reflect an unresolved V gene, and the others are unexplained. Present in this sample are 2 million to 2.5 million clones, 90% to 96% of which were seen just once. The ten largest account for around 0.13% of the sample. Sequencing was done on a sample of naive CD4+ T cells sorted from blood. In light of the paper, this sample's cell subset or site label describes: CD45RA+ positively selected. The receptor set was obtained from a man aged 18 to 29 in good health.

The V gene is TRBV7-2, the J gene TRBJ2-4, with TRBD1 matching over 7 bases. This CDR3 region has 16 residues. Unmatched junction bases numbered 3, after V lost 1 base and J lost 0 bases. Germline CDR1 and CDR2: SGHTA and FQGNSA. DNA of the CDR3: TGTGCCAGCAGCTTAGTACAGGGGCTAGCCAAAAACATTCAGTACTTC. Translated, it gives CASSLVQGLAKNIQYF.

This chain links TRBV2 with TRBJ2-1; D could derive from TRBD1 or TRBD2 (6 bases each). Germline CDR1 and CDR2: SNHLY and FYNNEI. The CDR3 is 13 amino acids. V was clipped by 8 bases and J by 7 bases, with 15 bases between them. The chain's CDR3 is CASALRGRNEQFF. The CDR3 region has the DNA TGTGCCAGCGCCCTTCGGGGGCGGAATGAGCAGTTCTTC.

The gene calls are TRBV6-5 and TRBJ1-1; D uncertain. Trimming removed 2 bases from V and 9 bases from J, with 10 bases in between. The germline V gene has CDR1 MNHEY and CDR2 SVGAGI. The length of the CDR3 is 12 residues. CDR3 coding DNA: TGTGCCAGCAGTTACCTTGGAACTCAAGCTTTCTTT. It codes for CASSYLGTQAFF.

The chain is built from TRBV5-1 and TRBJ2-3, with TRBD2 matching over 7 bases. The CDR3 totals 17 residues. CDR1 SGHRS and CDR2 YFSETQ come from the germline V gene. The junction had 11 bases not matched to a gene; V was cut back by 4 bases and J by 0 bases. The CDR3 reads CASSQDRLAASTDTQYF. CDR3 coding DNA: TGCGCCAGCAGCCAGGACCGTCTAGCGGCTAGCACAGATACGCAGTATTTT.

The chain recombines TRBV28 with TRBJ2-1; a possible D gene is TRBD1 (5 bases). Per the germline V gene, CDR1 is MDHEN and CDR2 is SYDVKM. V lost 6 bases to trimming and J lost 5 bases, with 17 bases between them. The CDR3 length is 15 residues. The CDR3 spells CASSSQGLGNNEQFF. CDR3 DNA: TGTGCCAGCAGCTCCCAGGGCCTTGGAAACAATGAGCAGTTCTTC.

The V gene is TRBV11-2, the J gene TRBJ2-1; D is perhaps TRBD2 (6 bases). The CDR3 is 16 amino acids. V was shortened by 0 bases and J by 2 bases, with 11 bases between the two germline ends. Germline V gene sequence: CDR1 SGHAT, CDR2 FQNNGV. CDR3 sequence: CASSLDWASAYNEQFF. The CDR3, as DNA: TGTGCCAGCAGCTTAGATTGGGCTAGCGCCTACAATGAGCAGTTCTTC.

V gene TRBV6-5 combines with J gene TRBJ1-1; no firm D call. Trimming removed 5 bases from V and 0 bases from J, with 7 bases in between. The CDR3 length is 13 residues. Looked up from germline, CDR1 is MNHEY and CDR2 is SVGAGI. Here the CDR3 DNA reads TGTGCCAGCAGTCGACTCGTGAACACTGAAGCTTTCTTT. This codes for CASSRLVNTEAFF.

The chain combines TRBV2 with TRBJ2-7, with TRBD2 matching over 8 bases. Germline CDR1 is SNHLY and CDR2 is FYNNEI. V lost 9 bases and J lost 5; bases outside the gene matches: 9. There are 13 residues in the CDR3. The CDR3 nucleotides are TGTGCCAGAAGGACTGCGGGAGGACACGAGCAGTACTTC. Protein product: CARRTAGGHEQYF. The full variable domain, completed using reference TRBV2 and TRBJ2-7, is EPEVTQTPSHQVTQMGQEVILRCVPISNHLYFYWYRQILGQKVEFLVSFYNNEISEKSEIFDDQFSVERPDGSNFTLKIRSTKLEDSAMYFCARRTAGGHEQYFGPGTRLTVT.

The rearrangement uses TRBV6-1 and TRBJ1-5; possibly TRBD1 for D (5 bases). Germline CDR1 MNHNS, CDR2 SASEGT. The CDR3 is 13 residues long. The V gene lost 2 bases and the J gene lost 10 bases, with 12 bases spanning the gap. CDR3 region: CASSEPPGTPQHF. CDR3 DNA sequence: TGTGCCAGCAGTGAACCCCCCGGGACCCCCCAGCATTTT.

The chain recombines TRBV30 with TRBJ1-5; D may be TRBD1 (6 bases). This CDR3 comprises 15 residues. Per the germline V gene, CDR1 is GTSNPN and CDR2 is SVGIG (reference sequence). V shed 0 bases and J shed 2 bases, with 11 bases lying between them. CDR3 sequence (DNA): TGTGCCTGGAGTGTAGACAGGCTGGGCAATCAGCCCCAGCATTTT. It codes for CAWSVDRLGNQPQHF. The entire variable domain, with the rest obtained from reference TRBV30 and TRBJ1-5, is as follows: SQTIHQWPATLVQPVGSPLSLECTVEGTSNPNLYWYRQAAGRGLQLLFYSVGIGQISSEVPQNLSASRPQDRQFILSSKKLLLSDSGFYLCAWSVDRLGNQPQHFGDGTRLSIL.

The chain recombines TRBV28 with TRBJ1-5; D gene uncertain. Germline V gives CDR1 MDHEN, CDR2 SYDVKM. The V end was cut by 4 bases, the J end by 5 bases, with 18 bases between. The CDR3 sequence is 16 residues long. This chain's CDR3 is CASSSYPMTSDQPQHF. The CDR3, as DNA: TGTGCCAGCAGTTCTTACCCGATGACAAGTGATCAGCCCCAGCATTTT.

The rearrangement links TRBV6-5 to TRBJ1-1; the match to TRBD1 covers 7 bases. Germline loops: CDR1 MNHEY, CDR2 SVGAGI. The V and J ends lost 2 bases and 5 bases, in that order; junction bases with no gene match: 5. The CDR3 runs 14 residues. CDR3 DNA: TGTGCCAGCAGTTACCGGACAGGAAGTACTGAAGCTTTCTTT. Its translation: CASSYRTGSTEAFF.

The chain employs TRBV19 and TRBJ2-7; TRBD1 or TRBD2 may be the D gene (5 bases each). The CDR3 is made up of 15 amino acids. Trimming removed 6 bases at V and 5 bases at J, with 20 bases between. Germline V lookup: CDR1 LNHDA, CDR2 SQIVND (reference sequence). This CDR3 reads CASSETGRPSHEQYF. As DNA, the CDR3 is TGTGCCAGTAGCGAAACGGGGCGCCCGTCCCACGAGCAGTACTTC.

V usage is TRBV4-1 and J usage is TRBJ2-1; D is undetermined. The germline V gene has CDR1 MGHRA and CDR2 YSYEKL. This CDR3 spans 16 amino acids. V lost 0 bases and J 3 bases, leaving 12 bases between the germline ends. CDR3 amino acids: CASSQDPLAFYNEQFF. CDR3 in DNA: TGCGCCAGCAGCCAAGATCCGTTAGCATTCTACAATGAGCAGTTCTTC.

The rearrangement joins TRBV5-1 to TRBJ2-1; D unresolved. Trimming stripped 2 bases from V and 10 bases from J, with 13 bases between. Per germline, CDR1 SGHRS and CDR2 YFSETQ. CDR3 size: 13 residues. The chain's CDR3 is CASSLWVGREQFF. As DNA, the CDR3 is TGCGCCAGCAGCTTATGGGTTGGGCGAGAGCAGTTCTTC.

The chain recombines TRBV19 with TRBJ2-7, with D possibly being TRBD1 (5 bases). This CDR3 contains 15 residues. V gave up 5 bases and J gave up 0 bases, with 14 bases separating them. Germline V gene lookup returns CDR1 LNHDA and CDR2 SQIVND (reference sequence). CDR3 nucleotide sequence: TGTGCCAGTAGTGGGGCAGCCGCAAGCTCCTACGAGCAGTACTTC. It translates to CASSGAAASSYEQYF.

With respect to this clone: Additional DNA sequences in this sample encode the identical CDR3. The V gene is TRBV5-1, the J gene TRBJ2-5; 9 bases align to TRBD1. V dropped 0 bases and J dropped 2; count of bases not matched to a gene: 5. The CDR3 has 16 residues. The germline V gene encodes CDR1 SGHRS and CDR2 YFSETQ. The CDR3 sequence is CASSLGGQGRQETQYF. In nucleotides, the CDR3 is TGCGCCAGCAGCTTGGGGGGACAGGGAAGGCAAGAGACCCAGTACTTC.

The DNA for the CDR3 is TGTGCCAGTAGTGACGGGACAGGGCACTACGAGCAGTACTTC. Translated, it gives CASSDGTGHYEQYF. The gene calls are TRBV19 and TRBJ2-7; 9 nucleotides line up with TRBD1. V gave up 5 bases and J gave up 3 bases; unmatched junction bases: 5. The CDR3 contains 14 residues. From germline, CDR1 is LNHDA and CDR2 SQIVND (reference sequence). The entire variable domain, with the rest obtained from reference TRBV19 and TRBJ2-7, is as follows: DGGITQSPKYLFRKEGQNVTLSCEQNLNHDAMYWYRQDPGQGLRLIYYSQIVNDFQKGDIAEGYSVSREKKESFPLTVTSAQKNPTAFYLCASSDGTGHYEQYFGPGTRLTVT.

This clone was counted a single time. The CDR3 DNA reads TGTGCCAGCAGTACACGACAGGGTAGCAATCAGCCCCAGCATTTT. Translating it yields CASSTRQGSNQPQHF. The J gene is TRBJ1-5, the V gene TRBV6-1, with 7 bases identical to TRBD1. With 5 bases clipped from V and 0 bases from J, the junction kept 4 bases outside the gene matches. Germline V gene lookup returns CDR1 MNHNS and CDR2 SASEGT. This CDR3 comprises 15 residues.

The CDR3 loop is CASRDSSYGYTF. The CDR3 DNA is TGCGCCAGCCGGGACAGCAGCTATGGCTACACCTTC. This rearrangement joins TRBV5-1 to TRBJ1-2, with 7 bases fitting TRBD1. CDR1 and CDR2 from the germline V gene are SGHRS and YFSETQ. The CDR3 contains 12 residues. The trim removed 7 bases at V and 4 bases at J, leaving 4 bases unmatched.